This passage covers 2 T cell receptor beta chains from one sample sequenced in a study of OX40 agonist ivuxolimab in advanced cancers. Libraries were prepared by immunoSEQ multiplex PCR; TCRdb keeps only in-frame clonotypes and omits some of them. The table has roughly 53,000 clones, more than 85% seen once. Sequencing used CD4+ or CD8+ T cells sorted from blood, obtained in a trial of the OX40 agonist ivuxolimab. These receptors were obtained from an adult with an advanced solid tumor such as melanoma, head and neck, liver or kidney cancer.

As DNA, the CDR3 is TGTGCCAGCAGCCCCATCGACAGGGATACCGGGGAGCTGTTTTTT. Amino acids: CASSPIDRDTGELFF. The chain combines TRBV7-9 with TRBJ2-2; 7 positions agree with TRBD1. V gave up 5 bases and J gave up 5 bases; unmatched junction bases: 8. The CDR3 sequence is 15 residues long. Germline lookup yields CDR1 SEHNR and CDR2 FQNEAQ (reference sequence).

This chain joins TRBV4-1 and TRBJ2-3; 8 nucleotides align to TRBD1. From germline, CDR1 is MGHRA and CDR2 YSYEKL. The CDR3 extends over 18 amino acids. After removal of 4 bases from V and 2 bases from J, the junction contained 14 bases not matched to a gene. The CDR3 is CASSLLTTGGRTTDTQYF. The CDR3 region has the DNA TGCGCCAGCAGCCTGCTGACCACAGGGGGTAGAACCACAGATACGCAGTATTTT.